Following are 19 T cell receptor beta chains from one sample sequenced in a study of blood T cell repertoires in COVID-19. TCRdb's table, derived via immunoSEQ multiplex PCR, lists solely in-frame clones and lacks some. In the table there are under 300,000 clones, 75% to 90% of which are singletons. Sequencing was done on a sample of PBMCs or T cells enriched from blood (not recorded which). These receptors all come from a woman younger than 30 who had recovered from COVID-19.

The chain recombines TRBV2 with TRBJ1-5, with a tentative D call TRBD1 (5 bases). Germline values: CDR1 SNHLY, CDR2 FYNNEI. This CDR3 region has 12 residues. V gave up 3 bases and J gave up 9 bases, with 9 bases separating them. The CDR3 region has the DNA TGTGCCAGCAGTGAGGGGCGGAGGCCCCAGCATTTT. As protein: CASSEGRRPQHF.

The CDR3 loop reads CASSDTGQGKETQYF. CDR3 sequence (DNA): TGCGCCAGCAGTGATACCGGACAGGGGAAGGAGACCCAGTACTTC. The chain recombines TRBV10-1 with TRBJ2-5; TRBD1 agrees at 9 bases. Germline values: CDR1 WNHNN, CDR2 SYGVQD (reference sequence). The CDR3 contains 15 residues. V was clipped by 3 bases and J by 5 bases; unmatched bases: 7.

This chain uses TRBV13 with TRBJ1-6; possible D gene TRBD1, 5 bases. There are 12 residues in the CDR3. Germline assignment: CDR1 PRHDT and CDR2 FYEKMQ (reference sequence). V shed 6 bases and J shed 10 bases, with 10 bases lying between them. The DNA of the CDR3 is TGTGCCAGCAGACAGGACCTGTCACCCCTCCACTTT. Translating it yields CASRQDLSPLHF.

The chain links TRBV9 to TRBJ2-2; 7 bases fit TRBD2. V was pared by 1 base and J by 1 base, with 7 bases of the junction left unmatched. Germline V gene lookup returns CDR1 SGDLS and CDR2 YYNGEE. This CDR3 has 17 amino acids. The CDR3 DNA reads TGTGCCAGCAGCGTAATTCTGACGGGGGGGAACACCGGGGAGCTGTTTTTT. Its translation is CASSVILTGGNTGELFF.

V and J are TRBV5-8 and TRBJ1-4; unclear D gene. In germline, CDR1 is SGHTS, CDR2 YDEGEE. CDR3 size: 15 residues. Trimming took 0 bases from V and 1 from J, leaving 7 bases between them. DNA of the CDR3: TGTGCCAGCAGCTTGGGCAAGCGAACTAATGAAAAACTGTTTTTT. Protein sequence: CASSLGKRTNEKLFF.

The chain links TRBV6-5 to TRBJ1-6; tentatively, D is TRBD1 (6 bases). The CDR3 loop spans 13 amino acids. Germline V gene data show CDR1 as MNHEY and CDR2 as SVGAGI. V was shortened by 9 bases and J by 7 bases, with 13 bases between the two germline ends. The chain's CDR3 is CASCRGYNSPLHF. The CDR3 bases are TGTGCCAGTTGCAGGGGATACAATTCACCCCTCCACTTT.

The chain uses TRBV28 and TRBJ1-4; TRBD1 matches at 8 bases. Germline lookup yields CDR1 MDHEN and CDR2 SYDVKM. The CDR3 length is 13 residues. The V and J ends lost 7 bases and 6 bases, in that order; junction bases with no gene match: 4. The CDR3 region has the DNA TGTGCCAGCAAGAAGACAGGGGATGAAAAACTGTTTTTT. Protein sequence: CASKKTGDEKLFF.

The chain joins TRBV5-1 to TRBJ2-1; 9 bases align to TRBD2. The trim removed 3 bases at V and 0 bases at J, leaving 7 bases unmatched. The CDR3 runs to 17 residues. CDR1 is SGHRS and CDR2 is YFSETQ in the germline V gene. CDR3 sequence reads: CASSWASGGSSYNEQFF. The CDR3, as DNA: TGCGCCAGCAGCTGGGCCAGCGGGGGGAGCTCCTACAATGAGCAGTTCTTC.

This clone showed up just once. This chain links TRBV2 with TRBJ2-3, with TRBD1 matching 10 bases. CDR3 length: 20 residues. V lost 9 bases to trimming and J lost 3 bases; unmatched junction nucleotides: 24. The V gene's germline CDR1 is SNHLY and CDR2 FYNNEI. As DNA, the CDR3 is TGTGCCAGAGAAACCCGGGACAGGGGATCGGGGGTAGTAAGGACAGATACGCAGTATTTT. It codes for CARETRDRGSGVVRTDTQYF.

This clone has more than one count but fewer than ten. The genes are TRBV6-5 and TRBJ1-2; 7 positions agree with TRBD1. This CDR3 comprises 16 residues. The germline gives CDR1 MNHEY, CDR2 SVGAGI. Germline trimming cut 0 bases from V and 5 bases from J; bases unmatched to any gene: 9. The CDR3, as DNA: TGTGCCAGCAGTTACTCGACAGGGCGGCATCTTTATGGCTACACCTTC. Protein product: CASSYSTGRHLYGYTF.

The rearrangement joins TRBV4-1 to TRBJ2-7; D possibly corresponds to TRBD1 (6 bases). V was trimmed by 1 base and J by 3 bases, leaving 13 bases between them. This CDR3 contains 15 residues. The germline V gene has CDR1 MGHRA and CDR2 YSYEKL. The CDR3 spells CASSQVYRVSYEQYF. Written as DNA, the CDR3 is TGCGCCAGCAGCCAAGTGTACAGGGTAAGCTACGAGCAGTACTTC.

A remark on this clone: At one end the junction does not follow the germline gene, possibly because of a read error. This chain links TRBV7-6 with TRBJ2-3, with 16 nucleotides matching TRBD2. The germline V gene encodes CDR1 SGHVS and CDR2 FNYEAQ. The CDR3 length is 19 residues. The CDR3 loop reads CASSLAGTSGGDITDTQYF. The CDR3 DNA follows: TGTGCCAGCAGCCTTGCCGGGACTAGCGGGGGGGACATTACAGATACGCAATATTTT.

The rearrangement joins TRBV3-1 (or the pseudogene TRBV3-2) to TRBJ2-5; TRBD2 aligns across 9 bases. Germline V lookup: CDR1 LGHDT, CDR2 YNNKEL (reference sequence). V shed 0 bases, J shed 2 bases, and the junction held 10 bases outside the gene matches. The CDR3 length is 18 residues. The CDR3 here is CASSQDTAGGTDQETQYF. The CDR3 nucleotides read TGTGCCAGCAGCCAAGATACTGCGGGGGGGACAGATCAAGAGACCCAGTACTTC.

V and J are TRBV19 and TRBJ1-3; TRBD1 is a possible D gene (6 bases). The CDR3 extends over 15 amino acids. With 4 bases removed from V and 0 bases from J, the gap between germline ends came to 10 bases. CDR1 and CDR2 (germline): LNHDA, SQIVND (reference sequence). CDR3 region: CASSTRQDSGNTIYF. CDR3 in DNA: TGTGCCAGTAGTACCCGACAGGACTCTGGAAACACCATATATTTT.

In nucleotides, the CDR3 is TGTGCCAGCAGCTTGATGGGACAGGGATCGAACACTGAAGCTTTCTTT. This sequence encodes CASSLMGQGSNTEAFF. The rearrangement uses TRBV5-4 and TRBJ1-1; 9 positions match TRBD1. J lost 1 base, V lost 1 base, and 5 bases had no gene match. The CDR3 is made up of 16 amino acids. The germline V gene has CDR1 SGHNT and CDR2 YYREEE (reference sequence).

The chain joins TRBV27 to TRBJ1-6, with D possibly being TRBD1 (6 bases). Trimming removed 6 bases at V and 7 bases at J, with 10 bases between. The CDR3 contains 13 residues. Germline V gives CDR1 MNHEY, CDR2 SMNVEV (reference sequence). The CDR3 nucleotides read TGTGCCAGCAGCAACACAGGGAATTCACCCCTCCACTTT. It specifies CASSNTGNSPLHF.

The chain joins TRBV19 to TRBJ1-5; D is undetermined. V lost 5 bases, J lost 2 bases, and 19 bases lay in between. This CDR3 region has 17 residues. Germline V lookup: CDR1 LNHDA, CDR2 SQIVND (reference sequence). CDR3 in amino acids: CASSESRGKSGNQPQHF. The CDR3 region has the DNA TGTGCCAGTAGTGAGAGCCGGGGAAAGAGCGGCAATCAGCCCCAGCATTTT.

This chain connects TRBV7-6 to TRBJ2-5; the match to TRBD2 covers 7 bases. The J segment lost 5 bases and the V segment lost 1 base, leaving 16 bases of the junction unmatched. There are 18 residues in the CDR3. Germline V gives CDR1 SGHVS, CDR2 FNYEAQ. The CDR3 here is CASSLGAASGTTRETQYF. The CDR3 DNA sequence: TGTGCCAGCAGCTTAGGGGCGGCTAGCGGTACGACCCGGGAGACCCAGTACTTC.

The CDR3 spells CASSQRGTSGGGDRFF. For the CDR3, the DNA is TGTGCCAGCAGCCAAAGAGGGACTAGCGGGGGGGGAGATCGGTTCTTC. The chain uses TRBV3-1 (or the pseudogene TRBV3-2) and TRBJ2-1, with 16 bases identical to TRBD2. This CDR3 has 16 residues. Germline V CDR1 and CDR2: LGHDT, YNNKEL (reference sequence). The V and J ends lost 2 bases and 15 bases, in that order; junction bases with no gene match: 10.